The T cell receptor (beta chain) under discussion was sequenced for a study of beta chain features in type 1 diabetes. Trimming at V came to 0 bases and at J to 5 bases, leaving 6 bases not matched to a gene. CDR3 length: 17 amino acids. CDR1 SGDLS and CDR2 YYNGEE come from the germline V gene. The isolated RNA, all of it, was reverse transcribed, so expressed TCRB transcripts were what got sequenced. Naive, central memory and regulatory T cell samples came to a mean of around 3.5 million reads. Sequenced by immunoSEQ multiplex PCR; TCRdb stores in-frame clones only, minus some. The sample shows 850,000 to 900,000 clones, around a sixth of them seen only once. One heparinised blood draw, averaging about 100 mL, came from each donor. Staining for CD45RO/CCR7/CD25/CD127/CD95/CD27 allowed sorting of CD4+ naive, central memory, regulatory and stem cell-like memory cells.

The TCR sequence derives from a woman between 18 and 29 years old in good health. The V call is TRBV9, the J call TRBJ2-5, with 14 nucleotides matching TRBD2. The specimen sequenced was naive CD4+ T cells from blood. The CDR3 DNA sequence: TGTGCCAGCAGCGTAGGACTAGCGGGAGGGTTAGTGGAGACCCAGTACTTC. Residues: CASSVGLAGGLVETQYF.